The 11 T cell receptor beta chains given below trace back to one sample, sequenced in a study of OX40 agonist ivuxolimab in advanced cancers. Assay used: immunoSEQ multiplex PCR; TCRdb lists only in-frame clones, some missing. The sample gives around 70,000 clones, around four fifths of which show up once; approximately 6% is in the top ten. Sample: CD4+ or CD8+ T cells sorted from blood, taken in a trial of the OX40 agonist ivuxolimab. These receptors all stem from an adult with an advanced solid tumor such as melanoma, head and neck, liver or kidney cancer.

The gene calls are TRBV7-2 and TRBJ2-5; 14 bases are shared with TRBD2. V shed 4 bases and J 4 bases; nucleotides not matched to a gene: 8. The CDR3 runs to 17 residues. Germline loops: CDR1 SGHTA, CDR2 FQGNSA. The CDR3: CASSSLGTSGGGETQYF. CDR3 nucleotides: TGTGCCAGCAGCTCGTTAGGGACTAGCGGGGGAGGAGAGACCCAGTACTTC. The entire variable domain, with the rest obtained from reference TRBV7-2 and TRBJ2-5, is as follows: GAGVSQSPSNKVTEKGKDVELRCDPISGHTALYWYRQSLGQGLEFLIYFQGNSAPDKSGLPSDRFSAERTGGSVSTLTIQRTQQEDSAVYLCASSSLGTSGGGETQYFGPGTRLLVL.

A note on this clone: The junction differs from germline at one of its ends, possibly a read error. The genes are TRBV5-4 and TRBJ2-4; tentatively, D is TRBD2 (5 bases). Per germline, CDR1 SGHNT and CDR2 YYREEE (reference sequence). The CDR3 runs to 12 residues. The CDR3 DNA reads as TGTGCCAGCAGCTTGGGTCCGGCCGCTTGGACTTTC. Translation: CASSLGPAAWTF.

The chain recombines TRBV30 with TRBJ1-2; TRBD1 aligns across 7 bases. Germline V lookup: CDR1 GTSNPN, CDR2 SVGIG (reference sequence). V was pared by 3 bases and J by 3 bases, with 19 bases of the junction left unmatched. This CDR3 contains 18 residues. The CDR3 loop is CAWRARIPGTAVYYGYTF. The CDR3, as DNA: TGTGCCTGGAGGGCAAGAATACCCGGGACAGCTGTTTACTATGGCTACACCTTC.

The chain links TRBV19 to TRBJ2-1, with 14 positions matching TRBD2. The CDR3 is 16 residues long. With V trimmed by 6 bases and J by 5 bases, 6 bases remained unmatched. CDR1 is LNHDA, CDR2 SQIVND, per germline (reference sequence). The chain's CDR3 is CASRGTSGSFNNEQFF. The CDR3 nucleotides read TGTGCCAGTAGAGGGACTAGCGGGAGTTTCAACAATGAGCAGTTCTTC. Supplemented by reference TRBV19 and TRBJ2-1, the full variable domain reads DGGITQSPKYLFRKEGQNVTLSCEQNLNHDAMYWYRQDPGQGLRLIYYSQIVNDFQKGDIAEGYSVSREKKESFPLTVTSAQKNPTAFYLCASRGTSGSFNNEQFFGPGTRLTVL.

The genes are TRBV6-6 and TRBJ2-1; weak D call: TRBD2 (6 bases). V lost 2 bases and J 9 bases, leaving 14 bases between the germline ends. The CDR3 contains 14 residues. The V gene's germline CDR1 is MNHNY and CDR2 SVGAGI (reference sequence). The CDR3 nucleotides are TGTGCCAGCAGTTACCCCGGGGGAGACGGTGAGCAGTTCTTC. The encoded protein is CASSYPGGDGEQFF.

V is TRBV6-5 and J is TRBJ2-3; no reliable D call. The CDR3 contains 15 residues. The V gene's germline CDR1 is MNHEY and CDR2 SVGAGI. Trimming stripped 3 bases from V and 0 bases from J, with 10 bases between. The CDR3 DNA is TGTGCCAGCAGTTATACCCGATTTAGCACAGATACGCAGTATTTT. Amino acid sequence: CASSYTRFSTDTQYF.

The V and J genes are TRBV2 and TRBJ2-3; 8 positions agree with TRBD2. Per germline, CDR1 SNHLY and CDR2 FYNNEI. CDR3 length: 17 residues. The V segment lost 7 bases and the J segment 4 bases; nucleotides outside the gene matches: 16. CDR3 loop: CASKRGGVTVGADTQYF. In DNA, the CDR3 is TGTGCCAGCAAACGGGGGGGAGTCACGGTCGGGGCAGATACGCAGTATTTT.

The J gene is TRBJ2-7, the V gene TRBV6-6, with no clear D. The germline CDR1 and CDR2 sequences are MNHNY and SVGAGI (reference sequence). This CDR3 contains 12 residues. V dropped 0 bases and J dropped 5 bases, with 5 bases sitting between them. CDR3 bases: TGTGCCAGCAGTTACTCCGGAGACGAGCAGTACTTC. Translating gives CASSYSGDEQYF.

This chain uses TRBV2 with TRBJ1-4; TRBD1 might be the D (6 bases). The CDR3 has 15 residues. The germline V gene has CDR1 SNHLY and CDR2 FYNNEI. This CDR3 is CASRGRGATNEKLFF. Written as DNA, the CDR3 is TGTGCAAGTCGGGGCAGGGGTGCAACTAATGAAAAACTGTTTTTT.

A single count supports this clone. V gene TRBV7-6 combines with J gene TRBJ2-3; weak D call: TRBD2 (5 bases). V lost 3 bases and J 2 bases, leaving 9 bases between the germline ends. The CDR3 is made up of 14 amino acids. Germline CDR1 is SGHVS and CDR2 is FNYEAQ. In nucleotides, the CDR3 is TGTGCCAGCAGCTTTAGGGAGTACACAGATACGCAGTATTTT. Translating it yields CASSFREYTDTQYF.

Only one count was recorded for this clone. The chain carries TRBV19 and TRBJ2-1; TRBD2 agrees at 12 bases. The CDR3 consists of 20 residues. The trim removed 7 bases at V and 1 base at J, leaving 17 bases unmatched. In germline, CDR1 is LNHDA, CDR2 SQIVND (reference sequence). The CDR3 region is CASTTYGRTSGMRSYNEQFF. The CDR3 region has the DNA TGTGCCAGTACCACCTATGGGAGGACTAGCGGGATGAGGTCCTACAATGAGCAGTTCTTC.